The clone carrying this T cell receptor beta chain was found a few times. The target antigen is unknown. Other DNA sequences of this sample code for an identical CDR3. A CD45RO/CCR7/CD25/CD127/CD95/CD27 panel sorted naive, central memory, regulatory and stem cell-like memory CD4+ cells. All of the sorted populations showed purity greater than 95%. Expressed TCRB transcripts were sequenced, since all the RNA that had been isolated was reverse transcribed. Clones were read by immunoSEQ multiplex PCR, and TCRdb kept only the in-frame ones, dropping some. This sample yields 430,000 or so clones, of which about an eighth are seen a single time; about 0.042% belongs to the top ten. This sample was included in a study of beta chain features in type 1 diabetes. Findings of the study overall: At VDJ recombination sites, type 1 diabetes patients had fewer insertions and more deleted nucleotides. When cDNA is sequenced, cells with high TCR expression could be over-represented.

Germline V lookup: CDR1 SEHNR, CDR2 FQNEAQ (reference sequence). Unmatched junction bases numbered 3, after V lost 2 bases and J lost 8 bases. The CDR3 extends over 13 amino acids. The TCR originated in a woman under 30 in good health. Sequencing was performed on naive CD4+ T cells from blood. The genes are TRBV7-9 and TRBJ2-5, with 9 positions matching TRBD1. CDR3: CASSLRDRETQYF. CDR3 in DNA: TGTGCCAGCAGCTTACGGGACAGGGAAACCCAGTACTTC.